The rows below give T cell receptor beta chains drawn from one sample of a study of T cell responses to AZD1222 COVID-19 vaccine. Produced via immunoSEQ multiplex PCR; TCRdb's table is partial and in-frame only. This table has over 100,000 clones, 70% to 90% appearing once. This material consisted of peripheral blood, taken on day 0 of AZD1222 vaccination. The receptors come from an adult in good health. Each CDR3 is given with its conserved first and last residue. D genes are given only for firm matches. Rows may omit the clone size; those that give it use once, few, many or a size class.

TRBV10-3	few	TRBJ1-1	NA	CAISGQTEEAFF	TGTGCCATCAGTGGTCAGACAGAGGAAGCTTTCTTT
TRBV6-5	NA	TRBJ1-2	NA	CASRSGQNNGYTF	TGTGCCAGCAGATCCGGACAGAACAATGGCTACACCTTC
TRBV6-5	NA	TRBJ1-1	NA	CASRNSLNTEAFF	TGTGCCAGCAGAAATAGTCTGAACACTGAAGCTTTCTTT
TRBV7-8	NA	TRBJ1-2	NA	CASSSDRGYTF	TGTGCCAGCAGCTCCGACAGGGGCTACACCTTC
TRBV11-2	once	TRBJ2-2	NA	CASRPVGSVNGELFF	TGTGCCAGCAGGCCCGTGGGGTCCGTCAACGGGGAGCTGTTTTTT
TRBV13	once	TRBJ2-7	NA	CASSSDSAYEQYF	TGTGCCAGCAGCTCGGACAGCGCCTACGAGCAGTACTTC
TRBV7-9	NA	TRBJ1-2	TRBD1	CASSRDRAYGYTF	TGTGCCAGCAGCCGTGACAGGGCCTATGGCTACACCTTC
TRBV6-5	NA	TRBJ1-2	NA	CASSRGGGGFYGYTF	TGTGCCAGCAGTCGGGGGGGCGGGGGCTTCTATGGCTACACCTTC
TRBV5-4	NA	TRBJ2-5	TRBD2	CASKRSGGVTQETQYF	TGTGCCAGCAAACGGAGCGGGGGGGTTACCCAAGAGACCCAGTACTTC
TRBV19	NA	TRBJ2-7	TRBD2	CASRSGLAGGLSRQYF	TGTGCCAGTAGGTCCGGACTAGCGGGGGGGCTGTCGCGGCAGTACTTC
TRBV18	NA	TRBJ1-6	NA	CASSPRVGTVSPLHF	TGTGCCAGCTCACCACGAGTCGGCACAGTCTCACCCCTCCACTTT
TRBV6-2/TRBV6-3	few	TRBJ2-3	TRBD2	CASSYSTSGGSSDTQYF	TGTGCCAGCAGTTACTCTACCAGCGGGGGGAGTTCAGATACGCAGTATTTT